The clone carrying this TCR beta chain was seen at least ten times. Alpha and beta chains were covered, as first-strand cDNA relied on TRAV- and TRBV-specific primers. Over roughly 20 PCR cycles, TCRs were amplified from a constant-region primer and V-primer adapter. TCRdb reprocessed the reads via MiXCR and lists one record per CDR3 protein. The data contain about 60,000 distinct CDR3 sequences, around 27% of them seen just once; the ten biggest clones take up 5.7%. The sample's time point: before trial treatment. This record comes from a study of low-dose radiotherapy and immunotherapy resistance in tumors. V was pared by 1 base and J by 11 bases, with 23 bases of the junction left unmatched. Germline V gives CDR1 SGHDN, CDR2 FVKESK. This CDR3 is 21 amino acids long.

The chain carries TRBV14 and TRBJ2-3; 14 bases are shared with TRBD2. Sequences were derived from PBMCs, sampled before treatment. The sequence was collected from a male donor with prostate cancer. DNA for the CDR3: TGTGCCAGCAGCCAAGGCCTGACTAGCGGGAGGGAACATCTTATACGCGGTGGGCAGTATTTT. This sequence encodes CASSQGLTSGREHLIRGGQYF.